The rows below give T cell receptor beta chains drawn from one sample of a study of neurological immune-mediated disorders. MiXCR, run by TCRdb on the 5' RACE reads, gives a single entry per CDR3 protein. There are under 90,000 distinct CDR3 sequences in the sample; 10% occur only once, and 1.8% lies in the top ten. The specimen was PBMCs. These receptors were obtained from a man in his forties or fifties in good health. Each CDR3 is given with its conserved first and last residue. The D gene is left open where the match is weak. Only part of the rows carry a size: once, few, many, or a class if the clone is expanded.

CDR3 DNA: TGTGCCAGCAGTTTCCCCGGACAGGGCAATCAGCCCCAGCATTTT
CDR3 protein: CASSFPGQGNQPQHF
J gene: TRBJ1-5
V gene: TRBV28
D gene: TRBD1
clone size: many

CDR3 DNA: TGTGCCAGCAGCTTAGATTCGATGGATCGGGAGCAGTTCTTC
CDR3 protein: CASSLDSMDREQFF
J gene: TRBJ2-1
V gene: TRBV7-2
D gene: .
clone size: many

CDR3 DNA: TGTGCCAGCAGGGGGCAGGGAGATCAGCCCCAGCATTTT
CDR3 protein: CASRGQGDQPQHF
J gene: TRBJ1-5
V gene: TRBV2
D gene: .
clone size: many

CDR3 DNA: TGTGCCAGCAGCCAATTAGGGACCTTGGTGACGGAGACCCAGTACTTC
CDR3 protein: CASSQLGTLVTETQYF
J gene: TRBJ2-5
V gene: TRBV14
D gene: .
clone size: many

CDR3 DNA: TGCAGTGCTAGAGAGACGGGGGGGCTGGGTGAGCAGTTCTTC
CDR3 protein: CSARETGGLGEQFF
J gene: TRBJ2-1
V gene: TRBV20-1
D gene: TRBD2
clone size: many

CDR3 DNA: TGTGCCAGCTCGAAACAGGGCAACATTCAGTACTTC
CDR3 protein: CASSKQGNIQYF
J gene: TRBJ2-4
V gene: TRBV18
D gene: .
clone size: many

CDR3 DNA: TGTGCCAGCAGCCCCCATGGGGACAGCGTTTATAGCAATCAGCCCCAGCATTTT
CDR3 protein: CASSPHGDSVYSNQPQHF
J gene: TRBJ1-5
V gene: TRBV7-8
D gene: TRBD1
clone size: many

CDR3 DNA: TGCGCCAGCAGCTTGGGGGCGGGAATGTATAGCTACACCTTC
CDR3 protein: CASSLGAGMYSYTF
J gene: TRBJ1-2
V gene: TRBV5-1
D gene: .
clone size: many

CDR3 DNA: TGTGCCAGCAGTCCCGGGGTAGCGGGAATGTACTCCTACAATGAGCAGTTCTTC
CDR3 protein: CASSPGVAGMYSYNEQFF
J gene: TRBJ2-1
V gene: TRBV12-3/TRBV12-4
D gene: TRBD2
clone size: many

CDR3 DNA: TGCGCCAGCAGCTTTTCGGGGGGGCACAATGAGCAGTTCTTC
CDR3 protein: CASSFSGGHNEQFF
J gene: TRBJ2-1
V gene: TRBV5-1
D gene: TRBD2
clone size: many

CDR3 DNA: TGTGCCAGCAGCCCGACGACCGGCGCCGGGACAGGGAACAAAGCTTTCTTT
CDR3 protein: CASSPTTGAGTGNKAFF
J gene: TRBJ1-1
V gene: TRBV3-1
D gene: TRBD1
clone size: many

CDR3 DNA: TGTGCCAGCAGTGAAGGCCACACGGATCGCAATCAGCCCCAGCATTTT
CDR3 protein: CASSEGHTDRNQPQHF
J gene: TRBJ1-5
V gene: TRBV2
D gene: .
clone size: few

CDR3 DNA: TGTGCCAGCAGCCAAGGAGGGGACGGGGAGCTTGTTTTT
CDR3 protein: CASSQGGDGELVF
J gene: TRBJ2-2
V gene: TRBV3-1
D gene: .
clone size: many

CDR3 DNA: TGCGCCAGCAGCTTCCCTCCTAGGGGACTAGCGGCCTCCTACAATGAGCAGTTCTTC
CDR3 protein: CASSFPPRGLAASYNEQFF
J gene: TRBJ2-1
V gene: TRBV5-1
D gene: TRBD2
clone size: .

CDR3 DNA: TGTGCCAGCAGGCCCGACTTCCCAGAGCTGTTTTTT
CDR3 protein: CASRPDFPELFF
J gene: TRBJ2-2
V gene: TRBV12-3/TRBV12-4
D gene: .
clone size: many

CDR3 DNA: TGTGCCGCCAAGGCCTCATCTAATGAAAAACTGTTTTTT
CDR3 protein: CAAKASSNEKLFF
J gene: TRBJ1-4
V gene: TRBV10-3
D gene: .
clone size: many

CDR3 DNA: TGCAGTGCTGGGGAAAAGACCCAGTACTTC
CDR3 protein: CSAGEKTQYF
J gene: TRBJ2-5
V gene: TRBV20-1
D gene: .
clone size: many

CDR3 DNA: TGTGCCACCAGCAGGGGCAGTCAGGGAACCTATGGCTACACCTTC
CDR3 protein: CATSRGSQGTYGYTF
J gene: TRBJ1-2
V gene: TRBV15
D gene: .
clone size: many

CDR3 DNA: TGTGCCAGCAGCTTGAAGGGCTCCAACACCGGGGAGCTGTTTTTT
CDR3 protein: CASSLKGSNTGELFF
J gene: TRBJ2-2
V gene: TRBV4-2
D gene: .
clone size: .

CDR3 DNA: TGTGCCAGCAGCCAAAGGCGTGAGCAGTTCTTC
CDR3 protein: CASSQRREQFF
J gene: TRBJ2-1
V gene: TRBV3-1
D gene: .
clone size: many

CDR3 DNA: TGCAGCGTTGCCCGACAGGGGGGCTCCTACGAGCAGTACTTC
CDR3 protein: CSVARQGGSYEQYF
J gene: TRBJ2-7
V gene: TRBV29-1
D gene: TRBD1
clone size: .

CDR3 DNA: TGTGCCAGCAGCTTAGCTCTTGGCTCCAGGGGTCCGTACGAGCAGTACTTC
CDR3 protein: CASSLALGSRGPYEQYF
J gene: TRBJ2-7
V gene: TRBV11-2
D gene: .
clone size: many

CDR3 DNA: TGTGCCAGCAGCTTAGGGGCGGGAGGGCAGAAGACCCAGTACTTC
CDR3 protein: CASSLGAGGQKTQYF
J gene: TRBJ2-5
V gene: TRBV7-2
D gene: TRBD2
clone size: many

CDR3 DNA: TGTGCCACCAGTGATTCCGGGGCCCCCTACGAGCAGTACTTC
CDR3 protein: CATSDSGAPYEQYF
J gene: TRBJ2-7
V gene: TRBV24-1
D gene: .
clone size: few

CDR3 DNA: TGCAGCGCAACACCCCACCTGAACACTGAAGCTTTCTTT
CDR3 protein: CSATPHLNTEAFF
J gene: TRBJ1-1
V gene: TRBV29-1
D gene: .
clone size: medium-sized

CDR3 DNA: TGTGCCAGCAGCTCCTGGACTAGAAGTAGCGAGCAGTACTTC
CDR3 protein: CASSSWTRSSEQYF
J gene: TRBJ2-7
V gene: TRBV5-4
D gene: TRBD2
clone size: .

CDR3 DNA: TGTGCCAGCAGCTTTTCGGGGTACAATCAGCCCCAGCATTTT
CDR3 protein: CASSFSGYNQPQHF
J gene: TRBJ1-5
V gene: TRBV5-5
D gene: .
clone size: many

CDR3 DNA: TGTGCCATCAGTCCCGGGACTAGCACCAATGAGCAGTTCTTC
CDR3 protein: CAISPGTSTNEQFF
J gene: TRBJ2-1
V gene: TRBV10-3
D gene: TRBD2
clone size: many

CDR3 DNA: TGTGCCACCAGCCGCAGGACAGCCGGGACTAGCGGCGGGGAGCTGTTTTTT
CDR3 protein: CATSRRTAGTSGGELFF
J gene: TRBJ2-2
V gene: TRBV15
D gene: TRBD2
clone size: many

CDR3 DNA: TGTGCCAGCAGCCCAAGAGCGGGGAACCAAGAGACCCAGTACTTC
CDR3 protein: CASSPRAGNQETQYF
J gene: TRBJ2-5
V gene: TRBV6-6
D gene: TRBD2
clone size: .

CDR3 DNA: TGTGCCAGCAGCCCATGTGACAGTCTATTTTACGAGCAGTACTTC
CDR3 protein: CASSPCDSLFYEQYF
J gene: TRBJ2-7
V gene: TRBV5-6
D gene: .
clone size: .

CDR3 DNA: TGCGCCAGCAGTCGGAGTAAAGCTGCCGGGCAGACGGAAAAACTGTTTTTT
CDR3 protein: CASSRSKAAGQTEKLFF
J gene: TRBJ1-4
V gene: TRBV10-2
D gene: .
clone size: many

CDR3 DNA: TGTGCCAGCAGCCGCCAAGTGTCCGATTATGAAGCTTTCTTT
CDR3 protein: CASSRQVSDYEAFF
J gene: TRBJ1-1
V gene: TRBV4-2
D gene: .
clone size: many

CDR3 DNA: TGTGCCAGCAGTGCCCGACTAGCGGGAGCGGATGAGCAGTTCTTC
CDR3 protein: CASSARLAGADEQFF
J gene: TRBJ2-1
V gene: TRBV2
D gene: TRBD2
clone size: many

CDR3 DNA: TGCAGTGCTAGAGATGAAAGGGGGGACACTGAAGCTTTCTTT
CDR3 protein: CSARDERGDTEAFF
J gene: TRBJ1-1
V gene: TRBV20-1
D gene: .
clone size: many

CDR3 DNA: TGTGCCAGCAGTCTGAGGGGGAACATGAACACTGAAGCTTTCTTT
CDR3 protein: CASSLRGNMNTEAFF
J gene: TRBJ1-1
V gene: TRBV27
D gene: .
clone size: many

CDR3 DNA: TGCGCCAGCAGCCCCGACTTAAAAAACATTCAGTACTTC
CDR3 protein: CASSPDLKNIQYF
J gene: TRBJ2-4
V gene: TRBV5-1
D gene: .
clone size: many

CDR3 DNA: TGTGCCAGCACCCTTGACAGGGCAGCGTACGAGCAGTACTTC
CDR3 protein: CASTLDRAAYEQYF
J gene: TRBJ2-7
V gene: TRBV21-1
D gene: .
clone size: many

CDR3 DNA: TGCAGCGTTGAACCGTACCAAGGGGGGGCGGGTTTC
CDR3 protein: CSVEPYQGGAGF
J gene: TRBJ2-1
V gene: TRBV29-1
D gene: .
clone size: many

CDR3 DNA: TGCGCCAGCAGCTCTGAGCGGGAGGTCTACGAGCAGTACTTC
CDR3 protein: CASSSEREVYEQYF
J gene: TRBJ2-7
V gene: TRBV5-1
D gene: TRBD2
clone size: many

CDR3 DNA: TGTGCCAGCAGCTTATCGTTTGGGGAGCTGTTTTTT
CDR3 protein: CASSLSFGELFF
J gene: TRBJ2-2
V gene: TRBV11-1
D gene: .
clone size: many

CDR3 DNA: TGTGCCAGCAGGCTCGCAGGGGCTGGGGAGCTGTTTTTT
CDR3 protein: CASRLAGAGELFF
J gene: TRBJ2-2
V gene: TRBV2
D gene: .
clone size: many

CDR3 DNA: TGTGCCAGCAGCTTATCTGCAGGGAAGGTGTCACCCCTCCACTTT
CDR3 protein: CASSLSAGKVSPLHF
J gene: TRBJ1-6
V gene: TRBV7-3
D gene: .
clone size: many

CDR3 DNA: TGCAGTGCTAGATCAGCGGGGGGGAATGAGCAGTTCTTC
CDR3 protein: CSARSAGGNEQFF
J gene: TRBJ2-1
V gene: TRBV20-1
D gene: TRBD2
clone size: many

CDR3 DNA: TGTGCCAGCAGTCTACATTGGGGAGGTCAGCCCCAGCATTTT
CDR3 protein: CASSLHWGGQPQHF
J gene: TRBJ1-5
V gene: TRBV6-5
D gene: .
clone size: many

CDR3 DNA: TGCAGCGCCCGGGACAGGGCCTCCTACGAGCAGTACTTC
CDR3 protein: CSARDRASYEQYF
J gene: TRBJ2-7
V gene: TRBV29-1
D gene: TRBD1
clone size: many

CDR3 DNA: TGCAGTGCTAGAGATCGGAGGGAGACAGCCTCTGAAGCTTTCTTT
CDR3 protein: CSARDRRETASEAFF
J gene: TRBJ1-1
V gene: TRBV20-1
D gene: .
clone size: many

CDR3 DNA: TGCAGTGCCTACGACAGGGTTCTTAATAATGAGCAGTTCTTC
CDR3 protein: CSAYDRVLNNEQFF
J gene: TRBJ2-1
V gene: TRBV20-1
D gene: TRBD1
clone size: many